Below, 19 T cell receptor beta chains from the same sample are listed, as sequenced in a study of graft-versus-host responses after intestinal transplantation. Produced via immunoSEQ multiplex PCR; TCRdb's table is partial and in-frame only. The table includes 9,500 to 10,000 clones, around 90% detected once. Specimen: PBMCs, collected roughly 42 days after intestinal transplant. These receptors all stem from a human patient who received an intestinal transplant, so some T cells may come from the graft donor.

The chain employs TRBV19 and TRBJ1-5; 9 nucleotides agree with TRBD1. The CDR3 spans 14 residues. V lost 7 bases to trimming and J lost 3 bases; unmatched junction nucleotides: 4. Germline V gene lookup returns CDR1 LNHDA and CDR2 SQIVND (reference sequence). CDR3 loop: CASTGTGPNQPQHF. Here the CDR3 DNA reads TGTGCCAGTACCGGGACAGGGCCCAATCAGCCCCAGCATTTT.

The CDR3 DNA reads TGTGCCAGCAGTGTGCACTTCAATCAGCCCCAGCATTTT. Its translation is CASSVHFNQPQHF. The chain links TRBV6-5 to TRBJ1-5; D remains unclear. Trimming shortened V by 5 bases and J by 3 bases, and 8 bases separated the two germline ends. Per germline, CDR1 MNHEY and CDR2 SVGAGI. CDR3 length: 13 amino acids.

The CDR3 DNA reads as TGTGCCAGCAGCGATTCAGGCGGGCAGTACTTC. Translating gives CASSDSGGQYF. This chain joins TRBV7-9 and TRBJ2-7; the D is unclear. Germline CDR1 is SEHNR and CDR2 is FQNEAQ (reference sequence). The CDR3 loop spans 11 amino acids. The germline V and J ends were trimmed by 5 bases and 9 bases, with 11 bases remaining between them. Drawing the rest from reference TRBV7-9 and TRBJ2-7, the complete variable domain is DTGVSQNPRHKITKRGQNVTFRCDPISEHNRLYWYRQTLGQGPEFLTYFQNEAQLEKSRLLSDRFSAERPKGSFSTLEIQRTEQGDSAMYLCASSDSGGQYFGPGTRLTVT.

The chain uses TRBV5-1 and TRBJ2-2, with 7 positions matching TRBD1. This CDR3 is built from 15 residues. In germline, CDR1 is SGHRS, CDR2 YFSETQ. V shed 0 bases and J 4 bases; nucleotides not matched to a gene: 3. CDR3 nucleotide sequence: TGCGCCAGCAGCTTGGAGGGGACAGTCACCGGGGAGCTGTTTTTT. Translation: CASSLEGTVTGELFF.

This clone was counted only a few times. The rearrangement uses TRBV2 and TRBJ1-2; 7 bases agree with TRBD1. Germline V CDR1 and CDR2: SNHLY, FYNNEI. J was trimmed by 4 bases and V by 9 bases; bases with no gene match: 8. The CDR3 sequence is 13 residues long. DNA of the CDR3: TGTGCCAGTAATCCAGGGACAGTCTATGGCTACACCTTC. This translates into CASNPGTVYGYTF. Based on the CDR3 plus reference TRBV2 and TRBJ1-2, the full variable domain is EPEVTQTPSHQVTQMGQEVILRCVPISNHLYFYWYRQILGQKVEFLVSFYNNEISEKSEIFDDQFSVERPDGSNFTLKIRSTKLEDSAMYFCASNPGTVYGYTFGSGTRLTVV.

The V and J genes are TRBV28 and TRBJ2-7; the match to TRBD1 covers 10 bases. CDR1 is MDHEN and CDR2 is SYDVKM in the germline V gene. After removal of 1 base from V and 5 bases from J, the junction contained 5 bases not matched to a gene. This CDR3 is built from 15 residues. CDR3 protein: CASSLYPGTGDEQYF. CDR3 DNA: TGTGCCAGCAGTTTATACCCCGGGACAGGGGACGAGCAGTACTTC.

The chain recombines TRBV9 with TRBJ2-3; D is unresolved. Trimming took 0 bases from V and 2 from J, leaving 10 bases between them. This CDR3 is 15 amino acids long. The germline V gene has CDR1 SGDLS and CDR2 YYNGEE. DNA of the CDR3: TGTGCCAGCAGCGTAGTCCCTAGTACCACAGATACGCAGTATTTT. This sequence encodes CASSVVPSTTDTQYF.

The chain is built from TRBV7-9 and TRBJ2-7, with D perhaps matching TRBD1 (5 bases). CDR3 length: 14 residues. CDR1 is SEHNR and CDR2 is FQNEAQ in the germline V gene (reference sequence). The V end lost 5 bases, the J end lost 1 base, and 12 bases lay between the germline ends. CDR3 sequence (DNA): TGTGCCAGCAGCACTCAGGGTAGGTCCTACGAGCAGTACTTC. Protein: CASSTQGRSYEQYF.

This chain joins TRBV9 and TRBJ1-2; a weak D match, TRBD1 (5 bases). V was trimmed by 2 bases and J by 5 bases, leaving 7 bases between them. The V gene's germline CDR1 is SGDLS and CDR2 YYNGEE. The CDR3 consists of 12 residues. This CDR3 reads CASSVGGYGYTF. CDR3 DNA: TGTGCCAGCAGCGTTGGGGGATATGGCTACACCTTC.

The gene calls are TRBV7-6 and TRBJ2-1; 11 bases fit TRBD1. Unmatched junction bases numbered 7, after V lost 2 bases and J lost 7 bases. This CDR3 comprises 16 residues. CDR1 SGHVS and CDR2 FNYEAQ come from the germline V gene. CDR3 in amino acids: CASSLIEDRGRNEQFF. DNA for the CDR3: TGTGCCAGCAGCTTAATCGAGGACAGGGGGCGGAATGAGCAGTTCTTC. Full variable domain (missing parts from reference TRBV7-6 and TRBJ2-1): GAGVSQSPRYKVTKRGQDVALRCDPISGHVSLYWYRQALGQGPEFLTYFNYEAQQDKSGLPNDRFSAERPEGSISTLTIQRTEQRDSAMYRCASSLIEDRGRNEQFFGPGTRLTVL.

The CDR3 here is CASSQETRLAYGYTF. CDR3 in DNA: TGTGCCAGCAGCCAAGAGACAAGGTTAGCCTATGGCTACACCTTC. This chain links TRBV14 with TRBJ1-2; D gene uncertain. CDR1 is SGHDN, CDR2 FVKESK, per germline. This CDR3 spans 15 amino acids. Trimming shortened V by 0 bases and J by 4 bases, and 12 bases separated the two germline ends.

This clone was observed a handful of times. At one end, the junction sequence differs from germline, possibly due to a read error. The chain uses TRBV11-3 and TRBJ1-6, with D possibly TRBD1 on 5 matching bases. Germline CDR1 and CDR2: SGHNT and YENEEA. The CDR3 loop spans 13 amino acids. Written as DNA, the CDR3 is TGTGCCAGCAGCTTCGGGGGGAATTCACTCCTCCACTTT. Translation: CASSFGGNSLLHF. The variable domain in full, completed from reference TRBV11-3 and TRBJ1-6, reads EAGVVQSPRYKIIEKKQPVAFWCNPISGHNTLYWYLQNLGQGPELLIRYENEEAVDDSQLPKDRFSAERLKGVDSTLKIQPAELGDSAVYLCASSFGGNSLLHFGNGTRLTVT.

The rearrangement links TRBV28 to TRBJ2-5; D is possibly TRBD2 (5 bases). V shed 3 bases and J shed 5 bases, with 16 bases lying between them. Germline-derived CDR1 and CDR2 are MDHEN and SYDVKM. This CDR3 spans 15 amino acids. The CDR3 here is CASSFSGMIRETQYF. CDR3 nucleotide sequence: TGTGCCAGCAGTTTTTCCGGGATGATTAGGGAGACCCAGTACTTC.

The CDR3 spells CASSVEGAGPLHF. CDR3 nucleotide sequence: TGTGCCAGCAGCGTAGAGGGGGCCGGACCCCTCCACTTT. The chain employs TRBV9 and TRBJ1-6, with 7 positions matching TRBD1. Germline-derived CDR1 and CDR2 are SGDLS and YYNGEE. The CDR3 length is 13 residues. V lost 0 bases, J lost 12 bases, and 3 bases stayed unmatched.

The V and J genes are TRBV6-1 and TRBJ2-4; a possible D gene is TRBD1 (6 bases). Trimming cost V 0 bases and J 7 bases, with 16 bases left between them. Germline V lookup: CDR1 MNHNS, CDR2 SASEGT. CDR3 length equals 16 residues. The CDR3 loop is CASSEARRQAVNIQYF. The DNA of the CDR3 is TGTGCCAGCAGTGAAGCTAGGCGACAGGCGGTCAACATTCAGTACTTC.

The chain uses TRBV4-1 and TRBJ2-7; 8 bases fit TRBD1. CDR1 MGHRA and CDR2 YSYEKL come from the germline V gene. There are 15 residues in the CDR3. J gave up 0 bases and V 1 base, and 2 bases lay outside the gene matches. The CDR3, as DNA: TGCGCCAGCAGCCAAGGGACAGGGAGCTCCTACGAGCAGTACTTC. This sequence encodes CASSQGTGSSYEQYF.

The rearrangement links TRBV19 to TRBJ1-6; D not resolved. The germline gives CDR1 LNHDA, CDR2 SQIVND (reference sequence). This CDR3 has 16 residues. Trimming took 1 base from V and 8 from J, leaving 15 bases between them. The CDR3 reads CASSIGTATGDSPLHF. The CDR3 DNA is TGTGCCAGTAGTATAGGGACGGCTACCGGCGATTCACCCCTCCACTTT.

The rearrangement links TRBV5-5 to TRBJ1-1, with D uncertain. V was pared by 4 bases and J by 1 base, with 11 bases between. This CDR3 has 14 amino acids. From germline, CDR1 is SGHKS and CDR2 YYEKEE (reference sequence). The CDR3 nucleotides are TGTGCCAGCAGCCCCTGGACGGGGAACACTGAAGCTTTCTTT. Translation: CASSPWTGNTEAFF. Full variable domain (rest looked up from reference TRBV5-5 and TRBJ1-1): DAGVTQSPTHLIKTRGQQVTLRCSPISGHKSVSWYQQVLGQGPQFIFQYYEKEERGRGNFPDRFSARQFPNYSSELNVNALLLGDSALYLCASSPWTGNTEAFFGQGTRLTVV.

V and J are TRBV6-5 and TRBJ2-3; a weak D match, TRBD2 (5 bases). V was cut by 6 bases and J by 4 bases, with 11 bases left in between. This CDR3 contains 13 residues. Germline V gives CDR1 MNHEY, CDR2 SVGAGI. Here the CDR3 reads CASRQLVSDTQYF. CDR3 nucleotide sequence: TGTGCCAGCAGACAACTAGTGTCAGATACGCAGTATTTT.